Sequencing of this TCR beta chain was carried out in a study of human T cells and chemical hapten exposure. MiXCR, applied by TCRdb to the RACE reads, yields one record per CDR3 protein. Of about 80,000 distinct CDR3 sequences listed, 8.6% are singletons. The time point denotes: healthy volunteer bleed at 6 weeks. Unfractionated whole blood was the source of the extracted total RNA. This clonotype came up many times. This CDR3 spans 14 amino acids. Germline V gene data show CDR1 as SGHVS and CDR2 as FNYEAQ. Trimming shortened V by 0 bases and J by 6 bases, and 12 bases separated the two germline ends. Source material: whole blood. The chain couples TRBV7-6 to TRBJ2-7, with TRBD1 as a possible D gene (7 bases). The sequence derives from a female donor in good health. Some clones in this sample may be carry-over from other donors' samples. The chain's CDR3 is CASSLAGQGGEQYF. CDR3 DNA: TGTGCCAGCAGCTTAGCCGGGCAGGGGGGCGAGCAGTACTTC.